This T cell receptor (beta chain) was observed in a study of Ad26.COV2.S vaccination and SARS-CoV-2 variants. V gave up 10 bases and J gave up 1 base, with 13 bases separating them. CDR3 length: 13 amino acids. Per germline, CDR1 SNHLY and CDR2 FYNNEI. Treatment noted: about 20 received Ad26.COV2.S at low or high dose, single or two shots; roughly five received placebo; per-sample allocation not given. Specimens were obtained on day 63 following the first vaccine or placebo injection. The sample holds a few counts of this clone. Sequenced by immunoSEQ multiplex PCR; TCRdb stores in-frame clones only, minus some. Of fewer than 500,000 clones in the sample, 90% are singletons; the top ten hold 12%.

Sequenced material: peripheral blood, taken in a trial of Ad26.COV2.S vaccine versus placebo. The chain is built from TRBV2 and TRBJ1-1; D unresolved. The receptor was isolated from a person between 18 and 59 years old who received the Ad26.COV2.S COVID-19 vaccine or a placebo. DNA for the CDR3: TGTGCCACCCTTCAGATGGCGAACACTGAAGCTTTCTTT. The encoded protein is CATLQMANTEAFF.